This TCR beta chain was obtained from a study of cytomegalovirus exposure and HLA in healthy donors. Study-wide context: An early release of data contained 70 million to 95 million unique TCRs, which came from HLA-typed donors.

In the PCR, 60 Vbeta and 13 Jbeta primers were used. Assay: immunoSEQ multiplex PCR; the TCRdb copy retains only in-frame clones and omits some. The table includes about 130,000 clones, about four fifths detected once. V was cut by 5 bases and J by 4 bases, with 11 bases left in between. The CDR3 contains 13 residues. CDR1 and CDR2 (germline): MDHEN, SYDVKM. The receptor comes from a man aged 30 to 45 in good health and CMV-seronegative. Sequencing was performed on PBMCs. This chain joins TRBV28 and TRBJ1-2; maybe TRBD1 (5 bases). In DNA, the CDR3 is TGTGCCAGCAGTCGCGACAGCGTCTATGGCTACACCTTC. Residues: CASSRDSVYGYTF.